This TCR beta chain comes out of a study of blood T cell repertoires in COVID-19. Study at large: Samples of COVID-19 (acute and convalescent) were obtained from the United States, Italy and Spain.

The length of the CDR3 is 14 residues. Trimming removed 5 bases at V and 0 bases at J, with 8 bases between. The sample holds one count of this clone. Generated by immunoSEQ multiplex PCR, the TCRdb table keeps only in-frame clones and is missing some. The table lists about 210,000 clones, about 91% of them singletons, with approximately 1.2% in the top ten. The V call is TRBV23-1, the J call TRBJ2-4; weak D call: TRBD2 (6 bases). TRBV23-1 is given ORF status, its function remaining uncertain. The sequence was collected from a man younger than 40 with acute or convalescent COVID-19. Sample: peripheral blood. The CDR3 DNA is TGCGCCAGCAGTAGGGGAGGAGCCAAAAACATTCAGTACTTC. It yields the protein CASSRGGAKNIQYF.